The next 6 T cell receptor beta chains were all read from a single sample in a study of T-cell reconstitution after alpha-beta-depleted transplantation in children (TCRdb year 2016). Libraries came from PCR. Sequencing was performed on an Illumina HiSeq 2500. To normalize quantification of the TCRbeta repertoire, the TCR libraries were built with molecular barcoding that relied on unique molecular identifiers. TCRdb reprocessing: public reads trimmed at Q25 with fastp, clones called with MiXCR, in-frame beta chains kept. Rows with one shared CDR3 protein collapse into an entry with the most common genes and DNA. Counted in this sample were under 150,000 distinct CDR3 sequences; roughly 9.7% of them appeared once. The ten largest clonotypes hold about 24% of the sample. The treatment or condition label of this sample denotes: allogeneic hematopoietic cell transplantation with graft depleted of TCRalphabeta T cells and CD19 B cells.

The sequencing used PBMCs, mostly from graft donor cells, collected 180 days after TCRalphabeta/CD19-depleted stem cell transplant. These receptors all come from a girl less than two years old who had a stem cell transplant for combined immunodeficiency, so the T cells may come from the graft donor.

This clonotype has just a few counts. V and J are TRBV18 and TRBJ1-1; D uncertain. CDR3 size: 13 residues. CDR1 is KGHSH and CDR2 is LQKENI in the germline V gene. Trimming took 2 bases from V and 0 from J, leaving 4 bases between them. The CDR3 DNA is TGTGCCAGCTCACCAGTGTTGAACACTGAAGCTTTCTTT. This encodes CASSPVLNTEAFF.

This chain joins TRBV11-2 and TRBJ2-7, with TRBD1 matching over 7 bases. The CDR3 consists of 14 residues. Germline V gives CDR1 SGHAT, CDR2 FQNNGV. J gave up 2 bases and V 5 bases, and 6 bases lay outside the gene matches. In DNA form, the CDR3 reads TGTGCCAGCAGCCCGAGGGACAGCGCCTACGAGCAGTACTTC. Its protein product is CASSPRDSAYEQYF.

V and J are TRBV7-8 and TRBJ2-7; D unclear. The CDR3 length is 10 residues. Between the trimmed V and J ends, which lost 8 bases and 3 bases, there was a span of 5 bases. Germline V lookup: CDR1 SGHVS, CDR2 FQNEAQ. CDR3 residues: CASGNYEQYF. The CDR3, as DNA: TGTGCCAGCGGCAACTACGAGCAGTACTTC.

There are a few counts of this clonotype. The chain recombines TRBV3-1 with TRBJ2-7; 7 nucleotides agree with TRBD1. The CDR3 is 15 residues long. The V and J ends lost 4 bases and 1 base, in that order; junction bases with no gene match: 7. CDR1 is LGHDT, CDR2 YNNKEL, per germline (reference sequence). CDR3 amino acids: CASSLTGLWSYEQYF. Written as DNA, the CDR3 is TGTGCCAGCAGCCTGACAGGGCTGTGGTCCTACGAGCAGTACTTC.

This chain uses TRBV5-1 with TRBJ2-1; no definite D call. Germline V lookup: CDR1 SGHRS, CDR2 YFSETQ. CDR3 size: 12 residues. Trimming cost V 4 bases and J 8 bases, with 10 bases left between them. The CDR3 here is CASSLTVDEQFF. The CDR3 region has the DNA TGCGCCAGCAGCCTTACGGTAGATGAGCAGTTCTTC.

This clonotype was counted a few times. The V gene is TRBV29-1, the J gene TRBJ2-1; possible D gene TRBD2, 6 bases. The length of the CDR3 is 14 residues. Germline CDR1 and CDR2: SQVTM and ANQGSEA. The germline V and J ends were trimmed by 4 bases and 5 bases, with 15 bases remaining between them. The CDR3 reads CSVGFNGRNNEQFF. The CDR3, as DNA: TGCAGCGTTGGTTTTAACGGGAGAAACAATGAGCAGTTCTTC.